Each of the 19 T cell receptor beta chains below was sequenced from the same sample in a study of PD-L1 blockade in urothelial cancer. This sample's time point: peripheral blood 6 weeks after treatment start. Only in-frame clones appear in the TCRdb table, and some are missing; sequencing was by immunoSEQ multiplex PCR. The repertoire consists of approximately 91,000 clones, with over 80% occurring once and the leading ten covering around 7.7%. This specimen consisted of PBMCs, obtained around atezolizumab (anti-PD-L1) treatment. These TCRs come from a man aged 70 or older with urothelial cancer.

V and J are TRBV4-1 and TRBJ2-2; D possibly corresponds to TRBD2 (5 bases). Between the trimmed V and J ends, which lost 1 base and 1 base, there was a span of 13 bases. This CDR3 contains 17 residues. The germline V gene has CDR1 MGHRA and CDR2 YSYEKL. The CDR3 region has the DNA TGCGCCAGCAGCCAAGGAGAGTCGGGGTGGAACACCGGGGAGCTGTTTTTT. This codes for CASSQGESGWNTGELFF.

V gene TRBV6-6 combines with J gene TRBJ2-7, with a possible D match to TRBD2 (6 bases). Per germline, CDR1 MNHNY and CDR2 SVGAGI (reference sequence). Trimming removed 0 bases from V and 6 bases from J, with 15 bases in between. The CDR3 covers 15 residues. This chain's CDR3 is CASSYSLSPGLEQYF. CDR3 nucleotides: TGTGCCAGCAGTTACTCGCTCTCACCGGGACTCGAGCAGTACTTC.

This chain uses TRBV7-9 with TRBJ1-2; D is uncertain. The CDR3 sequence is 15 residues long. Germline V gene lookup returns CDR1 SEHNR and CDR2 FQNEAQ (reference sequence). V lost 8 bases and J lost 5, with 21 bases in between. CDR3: CASVNFADSAYGYTF. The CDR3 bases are TGTGCCAGCGTAAATTTCGCCGACTCGGCTTATGGCTACACCTTC.

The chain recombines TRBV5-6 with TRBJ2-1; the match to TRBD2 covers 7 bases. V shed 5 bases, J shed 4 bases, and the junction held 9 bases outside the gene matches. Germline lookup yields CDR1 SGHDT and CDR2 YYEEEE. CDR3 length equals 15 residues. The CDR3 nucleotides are TGTGCCAGCAGTCATCGGGGGGTGAAGTACAATGAGCAGTTCTTC. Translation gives CASSHRGVKYNEQFF.

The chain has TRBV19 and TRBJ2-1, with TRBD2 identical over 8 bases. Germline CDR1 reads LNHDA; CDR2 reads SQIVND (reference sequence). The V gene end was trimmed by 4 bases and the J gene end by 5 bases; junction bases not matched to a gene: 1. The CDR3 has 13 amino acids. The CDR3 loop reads CASSTGLDNEQFF. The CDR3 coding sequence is TGTGCCAGTAGTACGGGACTAGACAATGAGCAGTTCTTC.

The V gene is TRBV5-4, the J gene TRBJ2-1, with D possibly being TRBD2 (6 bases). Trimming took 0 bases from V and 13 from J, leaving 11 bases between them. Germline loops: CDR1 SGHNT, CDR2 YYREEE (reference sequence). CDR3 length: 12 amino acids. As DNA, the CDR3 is TGTGCCAGCAGCTTGGCCGGCGGGGAACAGTTCTTC. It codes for CASSLAGGEQFF.

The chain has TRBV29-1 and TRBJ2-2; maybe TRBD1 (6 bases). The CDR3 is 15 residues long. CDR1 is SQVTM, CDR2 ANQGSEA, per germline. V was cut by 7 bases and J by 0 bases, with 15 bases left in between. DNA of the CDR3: TGCAGCGGAGTAGCCGGGACATCGAACACCGGGGAGCTGTTTTTT. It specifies CSGVAGTSNTGELFF.

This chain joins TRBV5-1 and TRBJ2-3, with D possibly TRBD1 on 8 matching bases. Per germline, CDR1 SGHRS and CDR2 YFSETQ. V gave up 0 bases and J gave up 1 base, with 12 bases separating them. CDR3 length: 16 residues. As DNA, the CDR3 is TGCGCCAGCAGCTTGGCGGGGGGACAGGGCACAGATACGCAGTATTTT. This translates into CASSLAGGQGTDTQYF.

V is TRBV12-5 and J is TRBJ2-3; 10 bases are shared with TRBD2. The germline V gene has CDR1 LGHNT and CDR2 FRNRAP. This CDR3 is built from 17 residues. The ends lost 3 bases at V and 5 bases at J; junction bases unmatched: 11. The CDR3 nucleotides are TGTGCTAGTGGTTTTATAACTAGCGGGGTTGATGGAGATACGCAGTATTTT. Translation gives CASGFITSGVDGDTQYF.

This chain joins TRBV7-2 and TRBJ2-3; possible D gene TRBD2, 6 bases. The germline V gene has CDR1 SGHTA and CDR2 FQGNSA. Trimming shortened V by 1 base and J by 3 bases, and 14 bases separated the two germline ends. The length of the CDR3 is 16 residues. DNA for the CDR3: TGTGCCAGCAGCTTAGGGGCGGGGTATATGACAGATACGCAGTATTTT. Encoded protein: CASSLGAGYMTDTQYF.

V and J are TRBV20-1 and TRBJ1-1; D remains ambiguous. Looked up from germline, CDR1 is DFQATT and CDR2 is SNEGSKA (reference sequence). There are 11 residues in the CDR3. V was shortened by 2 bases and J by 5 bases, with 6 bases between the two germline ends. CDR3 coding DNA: TGCAGTGCTAGAACGGGGACTGAAGCTTTCTTT. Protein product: CSARTGTEAFF.

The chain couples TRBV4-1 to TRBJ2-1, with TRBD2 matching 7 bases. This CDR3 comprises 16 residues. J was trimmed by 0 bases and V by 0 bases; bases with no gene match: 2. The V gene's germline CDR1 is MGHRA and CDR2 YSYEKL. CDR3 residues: CASSQEAGNSYNEQFF. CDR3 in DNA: TGCGCCAGCAGCCAAGAAGCGGGGAACTCCTACAATGAGCAGTTCTTC.

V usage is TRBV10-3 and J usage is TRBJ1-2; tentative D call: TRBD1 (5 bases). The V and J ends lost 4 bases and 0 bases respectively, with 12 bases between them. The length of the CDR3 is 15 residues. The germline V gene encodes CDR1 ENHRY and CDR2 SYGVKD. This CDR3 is CAISGGDGANYGYTF. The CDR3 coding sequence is TGTGCCATCAGTGGGGGGGACGGAGCTAACTATGGCTACACCTTC.

As DNA, the CDR3 is TGTGCCAGCAGCTTAAGGGGAGGGAAAGAGACCCAGTACTTC. Residues: CASSLRGGKETQYF. The gene calls are TRBV7-2 and TRBJ2-5; 7 bases line up with TRBD2. This CDR3 spans 14 amino acids. Trimming took 2 bases from V and 3 from J; bases not matched to a gene: 3. Germline CDR1 SGHTA, CDR2 FQGNSA. Drawing the rest from reference TRBV7-2 and TRBJ2-5, the complete variable domain is GAGVSQSPSNKVTEKGKDVELRCDPISGHTALYWYRQSLGQGLEFLIYFQGNSAPDKSGLPSDRFSAERTGGSVSTLTIQRTQQEDSAVYLCASSLRGGKETQYFGPGTRLLVL.

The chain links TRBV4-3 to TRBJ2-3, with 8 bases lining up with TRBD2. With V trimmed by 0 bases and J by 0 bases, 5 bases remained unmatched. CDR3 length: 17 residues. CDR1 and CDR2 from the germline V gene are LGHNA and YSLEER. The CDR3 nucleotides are TGCGCCAGCAGCCAAGAGCCGGCTAGCGGGAGCACAGATACGCAGTATTTT. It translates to CASSQEPASGSTDTQYF.

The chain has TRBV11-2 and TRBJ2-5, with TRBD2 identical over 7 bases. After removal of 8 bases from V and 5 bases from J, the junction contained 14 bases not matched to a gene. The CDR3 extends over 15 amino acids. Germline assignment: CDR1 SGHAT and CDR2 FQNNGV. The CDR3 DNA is TGTGCCAGCGGAATCGGAGCGGGGCCAGGGGAGACCCAGTACTTC. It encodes CASGIGAGPGETQYF.

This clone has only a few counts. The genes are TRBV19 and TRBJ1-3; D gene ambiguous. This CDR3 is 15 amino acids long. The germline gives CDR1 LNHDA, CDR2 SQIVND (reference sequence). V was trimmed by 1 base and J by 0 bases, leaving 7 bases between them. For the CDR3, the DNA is TGTGCCAGTAGTATAGGAGTCAACTCTGGAAACACCATATATTTT. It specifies CASSIGVNSGNTIYF.

The CDR3 sequence: CASEDRGGDTQYF. Here the CDR3 DNA reads TGTGCCAGCGAGGACAGGGGGGGAGATACGCAGTATTTT. This chain joins TRBV11-3 and TRBJ2-3, with 10 positions matching TRBD1. CDR1 SGHNT and CDR2 YENEEA come from the germline V gene. The CDR3 totals 13 residues. Losses at the gene ends were 8 bases for V and 5 bases for J; bases not matched to a gene: 4.

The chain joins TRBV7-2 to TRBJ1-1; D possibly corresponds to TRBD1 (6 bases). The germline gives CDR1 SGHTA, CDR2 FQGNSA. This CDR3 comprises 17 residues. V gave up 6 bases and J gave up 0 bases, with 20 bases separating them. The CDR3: CASSPSRGALMNTEAFF. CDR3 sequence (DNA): TGTGCCAGCAGTCCCTCGCGGGGGGCGTTAATGAACACTGAAGCTTTCTTT.